These 27 T cell receptor beta chains originate from one sample sequenced in a study of shared T cell receptors in the human thymus. Repertoires were generated with immunoSEQ multiplex PCR, while TCRdb's copy carries only in-frame clones and drops some. Counted here are 550,000 to 800,000 clones, 80% to 90% occurring once; the ten biggest clones make up roughly 0.01%. In addition, the sample was reused for a study of human thymus T cells.

Sequenced: thymocytes. Receptors were obtained from a girl younger than two with a congenital heart defect.

This chain uses TRBV19 with TRBJ1-5, with D uncertain. The CDR3 sequence is 14 residues long. Germline loops: CDR1 LNHDA, CDR2 SQIVND (reference sequence). V lost 6 bases, J lost 0 bases, and 9 bases lay in between. CDR3 residues: CASRVWASNQPQHF. The CDR3, as DNA: TGTGCCAGTAGGGTATGGGCTAGCAATCAGCCCCAGCATTTT.

V is TRBV4-3 and J is TRBJ2-7; TRBD2 might be the D (6 bases). Germline V gives CDR1 LGHNA, CDR2 YSLEER. V was pared by 1 base and J by 4 bases, with 11 bases between. The length of the CDR3 is 14 residues. CDR3 sequence (DNA): TGCGCCAGCAGCCAAGCGACTAGATTTTACGAGCAGTACTTC. Residues: CASSQATRFYEQYF.

The chain's CDR3 is CAVRGPRGTGELFF. For the CDR3, the DNA is TGTGCCGTAAGGGGACCCCGGGGGACCGGGGAGCTGTTTTTT. The chain links TRBV10-3 to TRBJ2-2; possibly TRBD2 for D (6 bases). CDR1 ENHRY and CDR2 SYGVKD come from the germline V gene. The CDR3 is made up of 14 amino acids. V was pared by 11 bases and J by 5 bases, with 18 bases between.

This rearrangement joins TRBV6-6 to TRBJ2-7; TRBD1 matches 10 bases. The length of the CDR3 is 16 residues. Germline CDR1 is MNHNY and CDR2 is SVGAGI (reference sequence). The junction had 14 bases not matched to a gene; V was cut back by 6 bases and J by 6 bases. For the CDR3, the DNA is TGTGCCAGCAGCCCCGGGACAGGGGCGGTTATCGGCGAGCAGTACTTC. Protein sequence: CASSPGTGAVIGEQYF.

The CDR3 spells CASSHRSGHGYTF. The CDR3 DNA follows: TGCGCCAGCAGCCATCGATCAGGGCATGGCTACACCTTC. The V call is TRBV4-3, the J call TRBJ1-2; perhaps TRBD1 as D (5 bases). Germline V gene lookup returns CDR1 LGHNA and CDR2 YSLEER. The CDR3 is 13 amino acids. V shed 3 bases and J shed 6 bases, with 11 bases lying between them.

This sequence joins TRBV28 and TRBJ1-4; 9 nucleotides align to TRBD1. The V and J ends lost 6 bases and 8 bases, in that order; junction bases with no gene match: 10. CDR1 and CDR2 from the germline V gene are MDHEN and SYDVKM. The CDR3 length is 15 residues. The CDR3 region is CASSYYRGQGEKLFF. CDR3 sequence (DNA): TGTGCCAGCAGCTATTACAGGGGGCAGGGGGAAAAACTGTTTTTT.

The chain combines TRBV18 with TRBJ1-4; a possible D gene is TRBD1 (5 bases). Germline assignment: CDR1 KGHSH and CDR2 LQKENI. The V and J ends lost 3 bases and 2 bases respectively, with 22 bases between them. The CDR3 spans 19 residues. The chain's CDR3 is CASSPTSLDNKSTNEKLFF. The CDR3 nucleotides read TGTGCCAGCTCACCCACATCGTTGGACAACAAATCTACTAATGAAAAACTGTTTTTT.

The rearrangement links TRBV2 to TRBJ1-6; D gene uncertain. The V end was cut by 4 bases, the J end by 2 bases, with 12 bases between. CDR1 is SNHLY, CDR2 FYNNEI, per germline. This CDR3 spans 16 amino acids. The CDR3 coding sequence is TGTGCCAGCAGTGGCTCGGGGAACCCCTATAATTCACCCCTCCACTTT. Translated, it gives CASSGSGNPYNSPLHF.

This rearrangement joins TRBV2 to TRBJ1-6; TRBD1 aligns across 8 bases. Trimming cost V 6 bases and J 8 bases; bases outside gene matches: 6. Germline values: CDR1 SNHLY, CDR2 FYNNEI. The CDR3 covers 14 residues. CDR3 nucleotide sequence: TGTGCCAGCAGCGGGACAGGCGGAGATTCACCCCTCCACTTT. Its translation: CASSGTGGDSPLHF.

The chain has TRBV29-1 and TRBJ2-3, with a possible D match to TRBD1 (5 bases). Trimming cost V 7 bases and J 2 bases, with 13 bases left between them. CDR3 length equals 13 residues. Germline V gene sequence: CDR1 SQVTM, CDR2 ANQGSEA. Here the CDR3 reads CSALRAPTDTQYF. For the CDR3, the DNA is TGCAGCGCCCTCAGGGCCCCCACAGATACGCAGTATTTT.

V and J are TRBV21-1 and TRBJ1-5. TRBV21-1 is labeled a pseudogene. There are 15 residues in the CDR3. CDR3: CASSVGWGGDQPQHF. The CDR3 coding sequence is TGTGCCAGCAGCGTCGGGTGGGGGGGGGATCAGCCCCAGCATTTT.

The chain uses TRBV7-2 and TRBJ1-2; tentatively, D is TRBD1 (6 bases). CDR1 is SGHTA, CDR2 FQGNSA, per germline. Trimming cost V 8 bases and J 4 bases, with 20 bases left between them. This CDR3 is built from 15 residues. The CDR3: CASSRGQADVYGYTF. CDR3 coding DNA: TGTGCCAGCTCGCGGGGGCAGGCGGATGTCTATGGCTACACCTTC.

V usage is TRBV4-3 and J usage is TRBJ2-1; TRBD2 matches at 15 bases. From germline, CDR1 is LGHNA and CDR2 YSLEER. The V gene end was trimmed by 3 bases and the J gene end by 2 bases; junction bases not matched to a gene: 11. The CDR3 has 20 residues. CDR3 region: CASSHNGKRTSGGAYNEQFF. CDR3 sequence (DNA): TGCGCCAGCAGCCATAATGGAAAACGGACTAGCGGGGGGGCCTACAATGAGCAGTTCTTC.

CDR3 loop: CASSWTRTGKYGYTF. CDR3 sequence (DNA): TGTGCCAGCAGCTGGACCCGGACAGGGAAATATGGCTACACCTTC. The rearrangement uses TRBV7-2 and TRBJ1-2; 8 bases align to TRBD1. Germline values: CDR1 SGHTA, CDR2 FQGNSA. CDR3 length equals 15 residues. V shed 4 bases and J 5 bases; nucleotides not matched to a gene: 9. The whole variable domain, remainder taken from reference TRBV7-2 and TRBJ1-2, is GAGVSQSPSNKVTEKGKDVELRCDPISGHTALYWYRQSLGQGLEFLIYFQGNSAPDKSGLPSDRFSAERTGGSVSTLTIQRTQQEDSAVYLCASSWTRTGKYGYTFGSGTRLTVV.

J is TRBJ2-2 and V is TRBV7-8; 7 bases line up with TRBD1. CDR3 size: 21 residues. Per the germline V gene, CDR1 is SGHVS and CDR2 is FQNEAQ. With 5 bases clipped from V and 0 bases from J, the junction kept 21 bases outside the gene matches. The CDR3 loop reads CASSRAPDNKQGPANTGELFF. The CDR3 coding sequence is TGTGCCAGCAGCAGGGCCCCCGATAATAAACAGGGGCCAGCGAACACCGGGGAGCTGTTTTTT.

This chain links TRBV5-1 with TRBJ2-1, with D tentatively TRBD1 (6 bases). Trimming stripped 0 bases from V and 7 bases from J, with 11 bases between. Germline CDR1 SGHRS, CDR2 YFSETQ. The CDR3 runs 14 residues. The CDR3, as DNA: TGCGCCAGCAGCTTGGGGGGGCTAGAAAATGAGCAGTTCTTC. Translation: CASSLGGLENEQFF.

There are a few counts of this clone. The chain carries TRBV6-5 and TRBJ2-2, with a weak D call TRBD1 (7 bases). V was trimmed by 8 bases and J by 2 bases, leaving 9 bases between them. Germline V gene sequence: CDR1 MNHEY, CDR2 SVGAGI. This CDR3 is 13 amino acids long. CDR3 sequence: CASQGGNTGELFF. The CDR3 DNA is TGTGCCAGCCAGGGGGGAAACACCGGGGAGCTGTTTTTT.

The rearrangement uses TRBV13 and TRBJ2-7; D perhaps matches TRBD1 (5 bases). The germline V and J ends were trimmed by 0 bases and 5 bases, with 14 bases remaining between them. The germline V gene has CDR1 PRHDT and CDR2 FYEKMQ (reference sequence). The CDR3 consists of 15 residues. CDR3 loop: CASSLGVQVSHEQYF. In DNA, the CDR3 is TGTGCCAGCAGCTTAGGGGTACAGGTATCCCACGAGCAGTACTTC.

V gene TRBV7-2 combines with J gene TRBJ1-2; a possible D gene is TRBD1 (6 bases). There are 17 residues in the CDR3. The germline V gene has CDR1 SGHTA and CDR2 FQGNSA. V was cut by 4 bases and J by 12 bases, with 30 bases left in between. DNA for the CDR3: TGTGCCAGCAGCTCACCCGAACGAGGGGGGGGAGGGTGGACCAACACCTTC. It yields the protein CASSSPERGGGGWTNTF.

The genes are TRBV5-8 and TRBJ1-2, with TRBD1 as a possible D gene (6 bases). The CDR3 totals 15 residues. Germline CDR1 SGHTS, CDR2 YDEGEE. With 4 bases removed from V and 7 bases from J, the gap between germline ends came to 20 bases. The CDR3 sequence is CASSPRVGLRGGYTF. The CDR3, as DNA: TGTGCCAGCAGCCCACGAGTAGGCCTCAGGGGTGGCTACACCTTC. Filled out from reference TRBV5-8 and TRBJ1-2, the complete variable domain reads EAGVTQSPTHLIKTRGQQATLRCSPISGHTSVYWYQQALGLGLQFLLWYDEGEERNRGNFPPRFSGRQFPNYSSELNVNALELEDSALYLCASSPRVGLRGGYTFGSGTRLTVV.

The chain uses TRBV14 and TRBJ1-1; D unclear. Per germline, CDR1 SGHDN and CDR2 FVKESK. Trimming removed 0 bases from V and 11 bases from J, with 13 bases in between. CDR3 length: 13 residues. In DNA, the CDR3 is TGTGCCAGCAGCCAAGAAGGTTGGGCTGGTGCTTTCTTT. It translates to CASSQEGWAGAFF.

This clone showed up just once. V usage is TRBV5-1 and J usage is TRBJ1-3; 7 bases map to TRBD1. This CDR3 is 13 amino acids long. Per germline, CDR1 SGHRS and CDR2 YFSETQ. J lost 7 bases, V lost 6 bases, and 7 bases had no gene match. In nucleotides, the CDR3 is TGCGCCAGCATGGACAGGCTGGAGAACACCATATATTTT. This encodes CASMDRLENTIYF.

The chain uses TRBV7-2 and TRBJ1-2; TRBD1 matches at 9 bases. The CDR3 sequence is 16 residues long. Per the germline V gene, CDR1 is SGHTA and CDR2 is FQGNSA. V trimming: 0 bases; J trimming: 4 bases; junction bases outside the gene matches: 6. The CDR3: CASSLAGQGGSYGYTF. Written as DNA, the CDR3 is TGTGCCAGCAGCTTAGCGGGACAGGGAGGATCCTATGGCTACACCTTC. The entire variable domain, with the rest obtained from reference TRBV7-2 and TRBJ1-2, is as follows: GAGVSQSPSNKVTEKGKDVELRCDPISGHTALYWYRQSLGQGLEFLIYFQGNSAPDKSGLPSDRFSAERTGGSVSTLTIQRTQQEDSAVYLCASSLAGQGGSYGYTFGSGTRLTVV.

V gene TRBV28 combines with J gene TRBJ2-7; D not certain. The germline V and J ends were trimmed by 3 bases and 2 bases, with 8 bases remaining between them. Germline V gene data show CDR1 as MDHEN and CDR2 as SYDVKM. CDR3 length: 13 residues. The CDR3 coding sequence is TGTGCCAGCAGTTTCGGCAGGCCCTACGAGCAGTACTTC. Encoded protein: CASSFGRPYEQYF.

The chain links TRBV10-3 to TRBJ1-1; tentative D call: TRBD1 (5 bases). V was clipped by 0 bases and J by 5 bases, with 13 bases between them. Germline CDR1 reads ENHRY; CDR2 reads SYGVKD. The CDR3 runs 15 residues. The CDR3 DNA is TGTGCCATCAGTGAGTCGACGGGGGGGTGGACTGAAGCTTTCTTT. Encoded protein: CAISESTGGWTEAFF.

V is TRBV6-5 and J is TRBJ1-1; 11 positions agree with TRBD1. This CDR3 region has 16 residues. The germline gives CDR1 MNHEY, CDR2 SVGAGI. V gave up 6 bases and J gave up 3 bases; unmatched junction bases: 9. Here the CDR3 reads CASSYRTGQGDTEAFF. The CDR3 DNA reads as TGTGCCAGCAGCTACCGAACGGGACAGGGGGACACTGAAGCTTTCTTT.

The chain carries TRBV4-1 and TRBJ1-2; D is unresolved. This CDR3 comprises 13 residues. Germline CDR1 reads MGHRA; CDR2 reads YSYEKL. Trimming shortened V by 1 base and J by 2 bases, and 5 bases separated the two germline ends. This CDR3 reads CASSQVRNYGYTF. CDR3 sequence (DNA): TGCGCCAGCAGCCAAGTGCGGAACTATGGCTACACCTTC.